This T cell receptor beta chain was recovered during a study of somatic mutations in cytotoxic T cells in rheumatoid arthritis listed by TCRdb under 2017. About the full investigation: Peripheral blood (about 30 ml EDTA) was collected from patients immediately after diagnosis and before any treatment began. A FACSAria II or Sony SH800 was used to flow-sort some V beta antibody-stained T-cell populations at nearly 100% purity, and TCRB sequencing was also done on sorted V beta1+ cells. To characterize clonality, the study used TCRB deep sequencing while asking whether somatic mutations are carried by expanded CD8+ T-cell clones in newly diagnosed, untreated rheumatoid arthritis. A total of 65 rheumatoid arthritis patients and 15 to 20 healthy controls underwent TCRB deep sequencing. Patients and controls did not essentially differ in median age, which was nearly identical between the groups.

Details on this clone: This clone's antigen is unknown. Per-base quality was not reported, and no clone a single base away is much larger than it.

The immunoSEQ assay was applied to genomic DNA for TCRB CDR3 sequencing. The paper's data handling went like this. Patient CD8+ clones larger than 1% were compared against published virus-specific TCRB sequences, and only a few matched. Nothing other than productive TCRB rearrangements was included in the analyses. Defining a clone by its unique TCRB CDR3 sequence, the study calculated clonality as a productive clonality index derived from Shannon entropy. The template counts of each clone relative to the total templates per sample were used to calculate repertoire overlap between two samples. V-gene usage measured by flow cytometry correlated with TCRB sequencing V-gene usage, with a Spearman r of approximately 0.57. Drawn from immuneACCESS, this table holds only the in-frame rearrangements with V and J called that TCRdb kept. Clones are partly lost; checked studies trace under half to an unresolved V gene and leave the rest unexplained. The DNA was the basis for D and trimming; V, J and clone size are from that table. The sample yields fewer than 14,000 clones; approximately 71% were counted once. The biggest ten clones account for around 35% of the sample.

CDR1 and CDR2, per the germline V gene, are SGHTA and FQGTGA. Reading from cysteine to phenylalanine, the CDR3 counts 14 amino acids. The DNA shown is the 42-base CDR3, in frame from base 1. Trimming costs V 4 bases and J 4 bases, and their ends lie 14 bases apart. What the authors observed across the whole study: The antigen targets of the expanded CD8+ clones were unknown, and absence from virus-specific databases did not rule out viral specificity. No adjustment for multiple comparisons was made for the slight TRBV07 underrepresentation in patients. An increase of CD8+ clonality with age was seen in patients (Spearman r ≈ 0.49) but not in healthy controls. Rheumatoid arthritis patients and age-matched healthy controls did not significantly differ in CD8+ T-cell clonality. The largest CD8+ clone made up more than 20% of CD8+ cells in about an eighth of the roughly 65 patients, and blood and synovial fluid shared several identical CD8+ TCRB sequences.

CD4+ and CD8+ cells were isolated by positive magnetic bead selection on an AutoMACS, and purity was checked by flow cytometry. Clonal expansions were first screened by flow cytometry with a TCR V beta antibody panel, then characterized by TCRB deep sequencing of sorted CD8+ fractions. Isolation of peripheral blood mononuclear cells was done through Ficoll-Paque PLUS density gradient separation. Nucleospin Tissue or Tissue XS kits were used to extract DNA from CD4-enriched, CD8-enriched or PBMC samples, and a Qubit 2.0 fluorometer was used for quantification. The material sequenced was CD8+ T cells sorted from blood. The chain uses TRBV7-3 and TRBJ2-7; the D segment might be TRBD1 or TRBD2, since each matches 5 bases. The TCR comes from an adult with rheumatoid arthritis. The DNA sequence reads TGTGCCAGCAGCTACTCGGGACCCAGTTACGAGCAGTACTTC. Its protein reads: CASSYSGPSYEQYF.